The table lists the clone carrying this TCR beta chain with a few counts. It was cDNA, reverse transcribed from extracted RNA, that served as the sequencing template. The data were produced by immunoSEQ multiplex PCR, yet TCRdb's version contains in-frame clones alone and is incomplete. The profile covers about 120,000 clones, with 53% appearing a single time and 0.46% taken by the ten largest. This sample stems from a study of CD8+ T cells in alopecia areata. Treatment denoted: oral pan-JAK inhibitor, 5-10 mg twice daily. The material was CD4+ T cells sorted from blood, obtained at week 4, from a patient treated with tofacitinib. This receptor was obtained from a human donor with alopecia areata.

CDR3 DNA: TGTGCCAGCAGCCCCCAGCCGAACACCGGGGAGCTGTTTTTT. It yields the protein CASSPQPNTGELFF. The chain recombines TRBV7-3 with TRBJ2-2; no definite D call. V shed 5 bases and J shed 0 bases, with 7 bases lying between them. This CDR3 contains 14 residues. Germline values: CDR1 SGHTA, CDR2 FQGTGA.